This section outlines one T cell receptor beta chain sequence together with its context. The CDR3 covers 15 residues. After removal of 4 bases from V and 1 base from J, the junction contained 6 bases not matched to a gene. Germline V gene sequence: CDR1 WSHSY, CDR2 SAAADI. Method: immunoSEQ multiplex PCR; TCRdb's copy keeps in-frame clones and lacks some. The repertoire holds around 290,000 clones, with 80% to 90% as singletons. This sample is drawn from a study of blood T cell repertoires in COVID-19. J is TRBJ1-1 and V is TRBV10-2; 7 nucleotides align to TRBD1. What was sequenced was peripheral blood. The clonotype was recovered from a man aged 40-49 years with acute or convalescent COVID-19. The CDR3 sequence: CASSGKTGPNTEAFF. For the CDR3, the DNA is TGCGCCAGCAGTGGTAAGACAGGGCCGAACACTGAAGCTTTCTTT.